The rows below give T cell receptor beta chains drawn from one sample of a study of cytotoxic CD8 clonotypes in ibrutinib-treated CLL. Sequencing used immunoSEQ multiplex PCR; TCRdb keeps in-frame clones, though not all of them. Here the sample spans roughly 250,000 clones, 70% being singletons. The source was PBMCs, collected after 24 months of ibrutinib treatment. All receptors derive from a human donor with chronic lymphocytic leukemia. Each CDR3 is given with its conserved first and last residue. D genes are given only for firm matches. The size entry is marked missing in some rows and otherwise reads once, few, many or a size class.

CDR3aa: CASGETEAFF
CDR3nt: TGTGCCAGCGGGGAGACTGAAGCTTTCTTT
d_gene: -
abundance: -
v_gene: TRBV2
j_gene: TRBJ1-1
len: 10

CDR3aa: CASSLPTGHYGYTF
CDR3nt: TGTGCCAGCAGTTTGCCGACCGGCCACTATGGCTACACCTTC
d_gene: -
abundance: few
v_gene: TRBV28
j_gene: TRBJ1-2
len: 14

CDR3aa: CASSSAGPLSYEQYF
CDR3nt: TGTGCCAGCAGCTCCGCAGGGCCCCTATCCTACGAGCAGTACTTC
d_gene: -
abundance: -
v_gene: TRBV5-4
j_gene: TRBJ2-7
len: 15

CDR3aa: CASSPSGGAQETQYF
CDR3nt: TGTGCTAGCAGCCCAAGCGGAGGGGCCCAAGAGACCCAGTACTTC
d_gene: -
abundance: few
v_gene: TRBV7-7
j_gene: TRBJ2-5
len: 15

CDR3aa: CSVEDGRGYTF
CDR3nt: TGCAGCGTTGAGGACGGACGAGGCTACACCTTC
d_gene: -
abundance: once
v_gene: TRBV29-1
j_gene: TRBJ1-2
len: 11

CDR3aa: CASSIPGTASYGYTF
CDR3nt: TGTGCCAGCAGCATACCCGGGACGGCTAGCTATGGCTACACCTTC
d_gene: -
abundance: -
v_gene: TRBV7-2
j_gene: TRBJ1-2
len: 15

CDR3aa: CASGRGGYTF
CDR3nt: TGTGCCAGCGGGCGGGGAGGCTACACCTTC
d_gene: -
abundance: few
v_gene: TRBV5-8
j_gene: TRBJ1-2
len: 10

CDR3aa: CASLNLRDRANYGYTF
CDR3nt: TGTGCCAGCCTAAACCTGAGGGACAGAGCTAACTATGGCTACACCTTC
d_gene: TRBD1
abundance: -
v_gene: TRBV27
j_gene: TRBJ1-2
len: 16

CDR3aa: CASSLGRNTDTQYF
CDR3nt: TGTGCCAGCAGTTTGGGAAGGAACACAGATACGCAGTATTTT
d_gene: -
abundance: -
v_gene: TRBV27
j_gene: TRBJ2-3
len: 14

CDR3aa: CASSPSGRGDTQYF
CDR3nt: TGTGCCAGCAGCCCTAGCGGGAGGGGGGATACGCAGTATTTT
d_gene: TRBD2
abundance: -
v_gene: TRBV9
j_gene: TRBJ2-3
len: 14

CDR3aa: CASSEVPSSYNEQFF
CDR3nt: TGTGCCAGCAGTGAAGTTCCCAGCTCCTACAATGAGCAGTTCTTC
d_gene: -
abundance: -
v_gene: TRBV6-1
j_gene: TRBJ2-1
len: 15

CDR3aa: CAISSLAGEDEQYF
CDR3nt: TGTGCCATCAGCAGTCTAGCGGGAGAAGACGAGCAGTACTTC
d_gene: TRBD2
abundance: -
v_gene: TRBV10-3
j_gene: TRBJ2-7
len: 14

CDR3aa: CASSAWDHYGYTF
CDR3nt: TGTGCCAGCAGTGCATGGGACCACTATGGCTACACCTTC
d_gene: -
abundance: -
v_gene: TRBV6-5
j_gene: TRBJ1-2
len: 13

CDR3aa: CASSPQETQYF
CDR3nt: TGTGCCAGCTCACCACAAGAGACCCAGTACTTC
d_gene: -
abundance: -
v_gene: TRBV18
j_gene: TRBJ2-5
len: 11

CDR3aa: CASSLWTGSQPQHF
CDR3nt: TGCGCCAGCAGCTTATGGACAGGGAGTCAGCCCCAGCATTTT
d_gene: TRBD1
abundance: -
v_gene: TRBV5-1
j_gene: TRBJ1-5
len: 14

CDR3aa: CATSGQSLYEQYF
CDR3nt: TGTGCCACCTCGGGACAGTCACTCTACGAGCAGTACTTC
d_gene: TRBD1
abundance: -
v_gene: TRBV19
j_gene: TRBJ2-7
len: 13

CDR3aa: CATLRAGAFSYNEQFF
CDR3nt: TGTGCCACCCTACGGGCGGGAGCGTTCTCCTACAATGAGCAGTTCTTC
d_gene: TRBD2
abundance: -
v_gene: TRBV13
j_gene: TRBJ2-1
len: 16

CDR3aa: CASKRGNTGELFF
CDR3nt: TGCGCCAGCAAGAGGGGCAACACCGGGGAGCTGTTTTTT
d_gene: -
abundance: -
v_gene: TRBV23-1
j_gene: TRBJ2-2
len: 13

CDR3aa: CASTVSNQPQHF
CDR3nt: TGTGCCAGTACGGTTAGCAATCAGCCCCAGCATTTT
d_gene: -
abundance: once
v_gene: TRBV19
j_gene: TRBJ1-5
len: 12

CDR3aa: CASSMDQGIYGYTF
CDR3nt: TGTGCCAGTAGTATGGATCAGGGGATCTATGGCTACACCTTC
d_gene: -
abundance: few
v_gene: TRBV19
j_gene: TRBJ1-2
len: 14

CDR3aa: CASSVYSGDEQYF
CDR3nt: TGTGCCAGCAGCGTATATTCGGGGGACGAGCAGTACTTC
d_gene: -
abundance: -
v_gene: TRBV9
j_gene: TRBJ2-7
len: 13

CDR3aa: CASSVGGVSNEQFF
CDR3nt: TGTGCCAGCAGCGTAGGGGGGGTTAGCAATGAGCAGTTCTTC
d_gene: -
abundance: -
v_gene: TRBV9
j_gene: TRBJ2-1
len: 14